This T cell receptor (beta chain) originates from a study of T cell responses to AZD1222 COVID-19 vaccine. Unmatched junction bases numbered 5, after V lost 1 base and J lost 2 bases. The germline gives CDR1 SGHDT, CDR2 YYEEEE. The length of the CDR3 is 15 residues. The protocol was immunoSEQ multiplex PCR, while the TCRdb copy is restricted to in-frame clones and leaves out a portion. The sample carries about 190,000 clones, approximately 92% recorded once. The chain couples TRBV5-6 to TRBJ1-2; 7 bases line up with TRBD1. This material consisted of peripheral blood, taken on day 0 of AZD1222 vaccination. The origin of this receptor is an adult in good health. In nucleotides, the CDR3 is TGTGCCAGCAGCTTGTGGCCAGGGGGAAACTATGGCTACACCTTC. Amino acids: CASSLWPGGNYGYTF.